The 21 T cell receptor beta chains given below trace back to one sample, sequenced in a study of cytotoxic CD8 clonotypes in ibrutinib-treated CLL. Clones were read by immunoSEQ multiplex PCR, and TCRdb kept only the in-frame ones, dropping some. The sample carries fewer than 35,000 clones, roughly three quarters recorded once. Sequencing used PBMCs, obtained before ibrutinib treatment. Every receptor here comes from a human donor with chronic lymphocytic leukemia.

The genes are TRBV4-2 and TRBJ2-1, with 10 bases matching TRBD2. Per the germline V gene, CDR1 is LGHNA and CDR2 is YNFKEQ. The CDR3 consists of 15 residues. After removal of 6 bases from V and 5 bases from J, the junction contained 7 bases not matched to a gene. CDR3 in amino acids: CASRTPSGGNNEQFF. DNA of the CDR3: TGTGCCAGCAGGACACCTAGCGGGGGTAACAATGAGCAGTTCTTC.

The chain joins TRBV28 to TRBJ1-1; no definite D call. The V end was cut by 4 bases, the J end by 7 bases, with 10 bases between. Germline loops: CDR1 MDHEN, CDR2 SYDVKM. The CDR3 is 12 residues long. CDR3 in amino acids: CASSYELGEAFF. The CDR3 DNA reads TGTGCCAGCAGTTATGAACTCGGTGAAGCTTTCTTT.

This sequence joins TRBV12-5 and TRBJ2-1; TRBD2 agrees at 8 bases. This CDR3 region has 15 residues. V was clipped by 1 base and J by 10 bases; unmatched bases: 9. Germline assignment: CDR1 LGHNT and CDR2 FRNRAP. CDR3: CASGLDNSGRGEQFF. CDR3 nucleotides: TGTGCTAGTGGTTTGGATAACAGCGGGAGAGGGGAGCAGTTCTTC.

In this sample, this clone turned up many times. The chain carries TRBV27 and TRBJ2-3; perhaps TRBD2 as D (5 bases). This CDR3 comprises 15 residues. Trimming removed 5 bases at V and 2 bases at J, with 14 bases between. Germline loops: CDR1 MNHEY, CDR2 SMNVEV (reference sequence). The CDR3 DNA sequence: TGTGCCAGCAGTATACTAGTCGGTACCACAGATACGCAGTATTTT. It is translated as CASSILVGTTDTQYF.

J is TRBJ1-5 and V is TRBV7-2; perhaps TRBD1 as D (5 bases). This CDR3 has 15 amino acids. V was shortened by 0 bases and J by 5 bases, with 11 bases between the two germline ends. The germline V gene encodes CDR1 SGHTA and CDR2 FQGNSA. DNA of the CDR3: TGTGCCAGCAGCTTAGCGCCAGGCAGGGATCAGCCCCAGCATTTT. Its protein product is CASSLAPGRDQPQHF.

J is TRBJ2-1 and V is TRBV13; 9 nucleotides align to TRBD2. Trimming took 4 bases from V and 3 from J; bases not matched to a gene: 13. Germline V gene sequence: CDR1 PRHDT, CDR2 FYEKMQ (reference sequence). The CDR3 runs to 18 residues. Written as DNA, the CDR3 is TGTGCCAGCAGCTCCCCTAGCGGGAAAGGACCCCTCTACAATGAGCAGTTCTTC. Translated: CASSSPSGKGPLYNEQFF.

The rearrangement links TRBV29-1 to TRBJ2-1; 8 bases match TRBD1. V was clipped by 3 bases and J by 8 bases; unmatched bases: 9. CDR1 is SQVTM and CDR2 is ANQGSEA in the germline V gene. The CDR3 sequence is 14 residues long. The CDR3, as DNA: TGCAGCGTTGAGGTAGGACAGGGTAGTTATGAGCAGTTCTTC. Translating gives CSVEVGQGSYEQFF.

This clone appeared a few times. The chain uses TRBV28 and TRBJ1-5; TRBD1 might be the D (6 bases). Germline lookup yields CDR1 MDHEN and CDR2 SYDVKM. The V gene lost 1 base and the J gene lost 6 bases, with 13 bases spanning the gap. CDR3 length equals 15 residues. CDR3 in amino acids: CASSLLRGEGQPQHF. CDR3 DNA sequence: TGTGCCAGCAGTTTATTGAGGGGGGAAGGTCAGCCCCAGCATTTT.

The chain couples TRBV27 to TRBJ2-7; D is uncertain. Trimming pared 3 bases from V and 3 bases from J, leaving 9 bases between. In germline, CDR1 is MNHEY, CDR2 SMNVEV (reference sequence). The CDR3 loop spans 13 amino acids. CDR3 loop: CASSLMVNYEQYF. The CDR3 nucleotides are TGTGCCAGCAGTTTGATGGTTAACTACGAGCAGTACTTC.

This chain uses TRBV2 with TRBJ2-3; tentative D call: TRBD2 (5 bases). The ends were cut back, 6 bases at V and 2 bases at J, with 15 bases in the middle. CDR1 and CDR2 (germline): SNHLY, FYNNEI. This CDR3 is 15 amino acids long. For the CDR3, the DNA is TGTGCCAGCAGGATCAGAGGAGGAATCACAGATACGCAGTATTTT. Amino acids: CASRIRGGITDTQYF.

This chain uses TRBV7-8 with TRBJ1-6; the match to TRBD1 covers 7 bases. CDR1 SGHVS and CDR2 FQNEAQ come from the germline V gene. This CDR3 comprises 16 residues. The V and J ends lost 9 bases and 6 bases, in that order; junction bases with no gene match: 14. The DNA for the CDR3 is TGTGCCAGTGTTAATTTTGCCGGGACAGCTAATTCACCCCTCCACTTT. This translates into CASVNFAGTANSPLHF.

The chain has TRBV6-5 and TRBJ2-2; D call uncertain. The CDR3 contains 11 residues. Trimming removed 4 bases from V and 5 bases from J, with 2 bases in between. Germline-derived CDR1 and CDR2 are MNHEY and SVGAGI. CDR3 sequence (DNA): TGTGCCAGCAGTTCAACCGGGGAGCTGTTTTTT. It yields the protein CASSSTGELFF.

This clone turned up a few times. The rearrangement joins TRBV9 to TRBJ1-5; D not certain. Trimming pared 4 bases from V and 6 bases from J, leaving 14 bases between. Germline V lookup: CDR1 SGDLS, CDR2 YYNGEE. The CDR3 spans 14 residues. The CDR3 is CASSQALMGQPQHF. CDR3 coding DNA: TGTGCCAGCAGCCAAGCTCTTATGGGTCAGCCCCAGCATTTT.

This sequence joins TRBV30 and TRBJ2-5; 7 bases agree with TRBD2. This CDR3 is 15 amino acids long. Losses at the gene ends were 8 bases for V and 4 bases for J; bases not matched to a gene: 16. Germline CDR1 is GTSNPN and CDR2 is SVGIG (reference sequence). The CDR3 protein is CAQEGPGGTGETQYF. The CDR3 DNA is TGTGCCCAGGAAGGGCCGGGGGGTACTGGAGAGACCCAGTACTTC.

In nucleotides, the CDR3 is TGTGCCAGCTCACCCCGACAGGGTGGATCGGAAGGCTACACCTTC. This encodes CASSPRQGGSEGYTF. This chain links TRBV18 with TRBJ1-2; the match to TRBD1 covers 7 bases. This CDR3 has 15 residues. The germline gives CDR1 KGHSH, CDR2 LQKENI. V dropped 3 bases and J dropped 8; count of bases not matched to a gene: 12. Full variable domain (outside the CDR3, taken from reference TRBV18 and TRBJ1-2): NAGVMQNPRHLVRRRGQEARLRCSPMKGHSHVYWYRQLPEEGLKFMVYLQKENIIDESGMPKERFSAEFPKEGPSILRIQQVVRGDSAAYFCASSPRQGGSEGYTFGSGTRLTVV.

The chain has TRBV6-1 and TRBJ1-1; D not resolved. Germline CDR1 MNHNS, CDR2 SASEGT. Between the trimmed V and J ends, which lost 2 bases and 2 bases, there was a span of 0 bases. The CDR3 sequence is 11 residues long. CDR3 sequence (DNA): TGTGCCAGCAGTGAAAACACTGAAGCTTTCTTT. Its translation is CASSENTEAFF.

This clone was detected a few times. The chain combines TRBV28 with TRBJ2-7; TRBD2 is a possible D gene (6 bases). The CDR3 contains 14 residues. Trimming removed 4 bases at V and 4 bases at J, with 14 bases between. In germline, CDR1 is MDHEN, CDR2 SYDVKM. The CDR3 coding sequence is TGTGCCAGCAGTTGGGCGCGGGGTTTGTACGAGCAGTACTTC. This translates into CASSWARGLYEQYF.

The chain carries TRBV2 and TRBJ2-5; no reliable D call. CDR1 is SNHLY and CDR2 is FYNNEI in the germline V gene. The V end was cut by 7 bases, the J end by 5 bases, with 8 bases between. The CDR3 spans 11 residues. The CDR3 sequence: CASNLGETQYF. The CDR3 region has the DNA TGTGCCAGCAATCTAGGGGAGACCCAGTACTTC.

V and J are TRBV29-1 and TRBJ1-5; D remains unclear. The germline V and J ends were trimmed by 4 bases and 0 bases, with 31 bases remaining between them. CDR1 and CDR2 from the germline V gene are SQVTM and ANQGSEA. This CDR3 spans 21 amino acids. This chain's CDR3 is CSVAILSVSNRGVYSNQPQHF. CDR3 sequence (DNA): TGCAGCGTTGCCATCCTTTCCGTCTCCAACCGGGGAGTTTATAGCAATCAGCCCCAGCATTTT.

This chain connects TRBV5-6 to TRBJ2-7; D is ambiguous. V was clipped by 1 base and J by 7 bases, with 12 bases between them. The CDR3 spans 13 residues. The germline CDR1 and CDR2 sequences are SGHDT and YYEEEE. This CDR3 is CASSLFGSREQYF. The CDR3 nucleotides are TGTGCCAGCAGCTTGTTTGGAAGTCGGGAGCAGTACTTC.

The chain recombines TRBV7-9 with TRBJ2-2; TRBD2 aligns across 11 bases. This CDR3 has 15 residues. Trimming cost V 5 bases and J 5 bases; bases outside gene matches: 4. CDR1 and CDR2 (germline): SEHNR, FQNEAQ (reference sequence). Here the CDR3 reads CASSPGTSGTGELFF. As DNA, the CDR3 is TGTGCCAGCAGCCCCGGGACTAGCGGTACCGGGGAGCTGTTTTTT.